This T cell receptor beta chain was sequenced for a study of shared clonotypes between healthy human individuals. For the study at large: Three CD4 naive, three CD4 memory, two CD8 naive and one CD8 memory plate were used per donor.

A word on this clone: The antigen is unknown.

Negatively enriched CD4+ T cells were divided by CD45RA into naive and memory. The method was immunoSEQ multiplex PCR; TCRdb's version includes in-frame clones alone and lacks a portion of them. The table includes approximately 2.5 million clones, around 90% detected once. Study-wide results and caveats: What naive subsets generally showed was a larger estimated richness than memory subsets showed.

This sequence originates from a man aged 18 to 29 in good health. Sequenced: naive CD4+ T cells sorted from blood. Subset reported: CD45RA+ positively selected.

In DNA, the CDR3 is TGTGCCGCAGGCGCAGGGGATAAGTACGAGCAGTACTTC. It specifies CAAGAGDKYEQYF. The chain is built from TRBV6-6 and TRBJ2-7, with D possibly TRBD1 on 6 matching bases. Trimming took 11 bases from V and 4 from J, leaving 18 bases between them. CDR3 length equals 13 residues. Germline lookup yields CDR1 MNHNY and CDR2 SVGAGI (reference sequence).